The 19 T cell receptor beta chains presented below share a single source sample, sequenced in a study of OX40 agonist ivuxolimab in advanced cancers. Sequenced by immunoSEQ multiplex PCR; TCRdb stores in-frame clones only, minus some. The sample carries some 90,000 clones, more than 70% recorded once. This specimen was CD4+ or CD8+ T cells sorted from blood, taken in a trial of the OX40 agonist ivuxolimab. These receptors all stem from an adult with an advanced solid tumor such as melanoma, head and neck, liver or kidney cancer.

V and J are TRBV14 and TRBJ2-7; D uncertain. The ends were cut back, 3 bases at V and 2 bases at J, with 5 bases in the middle. Germline lookup yields CDR1 SGHDN and CDR2 FVKESK. The CDR3 is made up of 12 amino acids. CDR3 sequence: CASSQTPYEQYF. The CDR3 DNA is TGTGCCAGCAGCCAGACCCCCTACGAGCAGTACTTC.

The rearrangement uses TRBV5-1 and TRBJ2-5; 10 bases are shared with TRBD1. Trimming at V came to 1 base and at J to 3 bases, leaving 3 bases not matched to a gene. This CDR3 is 15 amino acids long. Germline loops: CDR1 SGHRS, CDR2 YFSETQ. The CDR3 region has the DNA TGCGCCAGCAGCTTGTTTGGGACAGGGGAAGAGACCCAGTACTTC. Its translation is CASSLFGTGEETQYF.

There are a few counts of this clone. The J gene is TRBJ2-3, the V gene TRBV7-8; tentative D call: TRBD2 (6 bases). Germline CDR1 is SGHVS and CDR2 is FQNEAQ. The V and J ends lost 5 bases and 5 bases respectively, with 20 bases between them. CDR3 length: 16 amino acids. CDR3 region: CASSPQIGGRGDTQYF. The CDR3 DNA follows: TGTGCCAGCAGCCCGCAAATTGGGGGGAGAGGAGATACGCAGTATTTT.

CDR3 bases: TGTGCCAGCAGCCGACCGGGACAGTTAAACACTGAAGCTTTCTTT. Protein product: CASSRPGQLNTEAFF. The chain recombines TRBV28 with TRBJ1-1; 7 nucleotides match TRBD1. Germline V lookup: CDR1 MDHEN, CDR2 SYDVKM. With V trimmed by 6 bases and J by 2 bases, 9 bases remained unmatched. This CDR3 comprises 15 residues.

The chain joins TRBV29-1 to TRBJ1-1, with unresolved D. This CDR3 comprises 12 residues. The V gene lost 3 bases and the J gene lost 5 bases, with 10 bases spanning the gap. CDR1 and CDR2 (germline): SQVTM, ANQGSEA. CDR3 in amino acids: CSVDPGRTEAFF. Written as DNA, the CDR3 is TGCAGCGTTGATCCCGGGAGAACTGAAGCTTTCTTT.

This chain connects TRBV5-6 to TRBJ2-7; D gene uncertain. Trimming pared 4 bases from V and 3 bases from J, leaving 2 bases between. The CDR3 has 10 residues. Germline V gene lookup returns CDR1 SGHDT and CDR2 YYEEEE. CDR3 nucleotide sequence: TGTGCCAGCAGCAACTACGAGCAGTACTTC. Translating it yields CASSNYEQYF. Based on the CDR3 plus reference TRBV5-6 and TRBJ2-7, the full variable domain is DAGVTQSPTHLIKTRGQQVTLRCSPKSGHDTVSWYQQALGQGPQFIFQYYEEEERQRGNFPDRFSGHQFPNYSSELNVNALLLGDSALYLCASSNYEQYFGPGTRLTVT.

The chain recombines TRBV6-1 with TRBJ2-3, with 10 nucleotides matching TRBD2. CDR1 MNHNS and CDR2 SASEGT come from the germline V gene. The CDR3 sequence is 14 residues long. V lost 10 bases to trimming and J lost 3 bases; unmatched junction nucleotides: 7. The CDR3 nucleotides read TGTGCCACCAAGGGGGGACTAGCGACAGATACGCAGTATTTT. Its translation: CATKGGLATDTQYF.

The table lists this clone with a few counts. The genes are TRBV4-1 and TRBJ1-5; TRBD1 agrees at 9 bases. This CDR3 contains 15 residues. V was clipped by 3 bases and J by 7 bases; unmatched bases: 7. CDR1 and CDR2 from the germline V gene are MGHRA and YSYEKL. The CDR3 protein is CASSQEGTGIQPQHF. CDR3 in DNA: TGCGCCAGCAGCCAGGAAGGGACAGGGATCCAGCCCCAGCATTTT.

This clone is a singleton in its sample. The chain couples TRBV11-2 to TRBJ1-1, with unresolved D. The V end lost 3 bases, the J end lost 4 bases, and 3 bases lay between the germline ends. This CDR3 comprises 11 residues. In germline, CDR1 is SGHAT, CDR2 FQNNGV. The CDR3 coding sequence is TGTGCCAGCAGCTTGTCCACTGAAGCTTTCTTT. The encoded protein is CASSLSTEAFF.

This clone was found once. Here the CDR3 DNA reads TGTGCCAGCAGCTTAGGAGCACAGGGCCCGTATGGCTACACCTTC. Amino acids: CASSLGAQGPYGYTF. The chain joins TRBV7-9 to TRBJ1-2, with a weak D call TRBD1 (6 bases). CDR1 SEHNR and CDR2 FQNEAQ come from the germline V gene (reference sequence). This CDR3 contains 15 residues. V was cut by 1 base and J by 5 bases, with 14 bases left in between.

The chain is built from TRBV2 and TRBJ1-1; 7 bases map to TRBD1. The CDR3 has 15 amino acids. Germline values: CDR1 SNHLY, CDR2 FYNNEI. V was pared by 6 bases and J by 7 bases, with 14 bases of the junction left unmatched. The CDR3, as DNA: TGTGCCAGCAGCCTAACATTAGGGGGCGCGGGTGAAGCTTTCTTT. Its translation: CASSLTLGGAGEAFF.

The V and J genes are TRBV28 and TRBJ2-1; TRBD2 aligns across 11 bases. V was pared by 3 bases and J by 0 bases, with 7 bases of the junction left unmatched. The CDR3 extends over 18 amino acids. Germline values: CDR1 MDHEN, CDR2 SYDVKM. The CDR3 coding sequence is TGTGCCAGCAGTTTGATGACTAGCGGGGTCCTCTCCTACAATGAGCAGTTCTTC. It translates to CASSLMTSGVLSYNEQFF.

V usage is TRBV30 and J usage is TRBJ2-5; the D gene could be TRBD1 or TRBD2 (5 bases each). Trimming removed 4 bases from V and 11 bases from J, with 20 bases in between. The CDR3 totals 13 residues. The V gene's germline CDR1 is GTSNPN and CDR2 SVGIG (reference sequence). CDR3 sequence (DNA): TGTGCCTGGAAGGCAGGGATGGTCGGGGAGCAGTACTTC. It encodes CAWKAGMVGEQYF. Supplemented by reference TRBV30 and TRBJ2-5, the full variable domain reads SQTIHQWPATLVQPVGSPLSLECTVEGTSNPNLYWYRQAAGRGLQLLFYSVGIGQISSEVPQNLSASRPQDRQFILSSKKLLLSDSGFYLCAWKAGMVGEQYFGPGTRLLVL.

This clone was detected only a few times. This rearrangement joins TRBV6-6 to TRBJ1-2; maybe TRBD1 (5 bases). The germline V gene encodes CDR1 MNHNY and CDR2 SVGAGI (reference sequence). This CDR3 region has 15 residues. Trimming removed 2 bases at V and 5 bases at J, with 15 bases between. CDR3 residues: CASSYPTDDRYGYTF. The CDR3 DNA reads TGTGCCAGCAGTTACCCGACAGACGATCGGTATGGCTACACCTTC.

The rearrangement uses TRBV4-3 and TRBJ2-5, with D possibly TRBD1 on 7 matching bases. The CDR3 is made up of 16 amino acids. V was shortened by 3 bases and J by 1 base, with 15 bases between the two germline ends. CDR1 and CDR2 (germline): LGHNA, YSLEER. CDR3 DNA sequence: TGCGCCAGCAGCCATGAACGCGGGACAGTCCAAGAGACCCAGTACTTC. Translation gives CASSHERGTVQETQYF.

The chain employs TRBV9 and TRBJ2-7; D ambiguous. The CDR3 extends over 12 amino acids. CDR1 is SGDLS, CDR2 YYNGEE, per germline. V lost 3 bases, J lost 4 bases, and 8 bases lay in between. CDR3 region: CASSAGDYEQYF. The CDR3 bases are TGTGCCAGCAGCGCCGGAGATTACGAGCAGTACTTC.

In its sample, this clone was seen a few times. The rearrangement joins TRBV19 to TRBJ1-4; no firm D call. Germline CDR1 is LNHDA and CDR2 is SQIVND (reference sequence). This CDR3 comprises 15 residues. Trimming stripped 5 bases from V and 7 bases from J, with 17 bases between. The chain's CDR3 is CASSDPWRSGEKLFF. CDR3 nucleotides: TGTGCCAGTAGTGACCCGTGGAGGTCGGGTGAAAAACTGTTTTTT.

The chain has TRBV5-1 and TRBJ2-2; D is unresolved. Trimming removed 4 bases at V and 0 bases at J, with 1 base between. The CDR3 contains 12 residues. Germline V gene lookup returns CDR1 SGHRS and CDR2 YFSETQ. CDR3 loop: CASSANTGELFF. DNA for the CDR3: TGCGCCAGCAGCGCGAACACCGGGGAGCTGTTTTTT.

The chain has TRBV6-6 and TRBJ1-2; the match to TRBD1 covers 7 bases. Per germline, CDR1 MNHNY and CDR2 SVGAGI (reference sequence). This CDR3 is built from 15 residues. The V and J ends lost 5 bases and 4 bases, in that order; junction bases with no gene match: 10. CDR3 nucleotides: TGTGCCAGCAGTCTCAGGACAGGTGAAATCTATGGCTACACCTTC. Encoded protein: CASSLRTGEIYGYTF.